This T cell receptor beta chain was profiled in a study of post-analysis software for immune sequencing data. Study-wide findings and caveats: Compared against controls, patients with multiple sclerosis displayed significantly lower normalized Chao1 diversity. There were roughly 5 TRBV segments more frequent in patients than controls, and TRBV5-6, TRBV5-1 and TRBV20-1 were among them.

With regard to this clonotype: Its specificity is unknown. Its ends do not fully match the called genes, so a read error is possible.

The CDR3 totals 14 residues. The V gene's germline CDR1 is SEHNR and CDR2 FQNEAQ (reference sequence). Built from TCR beta cDNA, the libraries had unique molecular identifiers in them. MiXCR was run by TCRdb on the PCR reads, yielding one entry per CDR3 protein. Of around 500,000 distinct CDR3 sequences listed, less than 40% are singletons. The source is a girl aged 2 to 17 with multiple sclerosis. The genes are TRBV7-9 and TRBJ1-5, with 8 nucleotides matching TRBD1. Sequenced: blood. The DNA of the CDR3 is TGTGCCAGCAGCTTGGACAGGGCGGACCAGCTCCAGCATTTT. This translates into CASSLDRADQLQHF.